These 15 T cell receptor beta chains share one sample of origin, sequenced in a study of blood T cell repertoires in COVID-19. Data came from immunoSEQ multiplex PCR; TCRdb stores just in-frame clones and leaves some out. In the table there are roughly 120,000 clones, about 90% of which are singletons. The material sequenced was peripheral blood. All receptors come from a human donor in a cohort sampled during active COVID-19.

This chain joins TRBV11-2 and TRBJ1-6; weak D call: TRBD1 (5 bases). The CDR3 loop spans 17 amino acids. The germline V and J ends were trimmed by 3 bases and 2 bases, with 14 bases remaining between them. Germline loops: CDR1 SGHAT, CDR2 FQNNGV. CDR3 in DNA: TGTGCCAGCAGCTTGGTTAGCGGGGGTACCTATAATTCACCCCTCCACTTT. It encodes CASSLVSGGTYNSPLHF.

This clone was seen just once. The V call is TRBV30, the J call TRBJ1-2; TRBD1 matches 7 bases. After removal of 2 bases from V and 7 bases from J, the junction contained 13 bases not matched to a gene. Looked up from germline, CDR1 is GTSNPN and CDR2 is SVGIG (reference sequence). The CDR3 length is 15 residues. CDR3 in amino acids: CAWSPRDRGLGGYTF. For the CDR3, the DNA is TGTGCCTGGAGTCCCAGGGACAGAGGCCTAGGTGGCTACACCTTC. The variable domain in full, completed from reference TRBV30 and TRBJ1-2, reads SQTIHQWPATLVQPVGSPLSLECTVEGTSNPNLYWYRQAAGRGLQLLFYSVGIGQISSEVPQNLSASRPQDRQFILSSKKLLLSDSGFYLCAWSPRDRGLGGYTFGSGTRLTVV.

This chain uses TRBV2 with TRBJ2-3; D gene unclear. The V end lost 4 bases, the J end lost 4 bases, and 9 bases lay between the germline ends. The CDR3 length is 13 residues. CDR1 SNHLY and CDR2 FYNNEI come from the germline V gene. CDR3 amino acids: CASSGAPADTQYF. The CDR3 DNA is TGTGCCAGCAGTGGGGCCCCAGCAGATACGCAGTATTTT.

This clone was observed a single time. The chain recombines TRBV3-1 (or the pseudogene TRBV3-2) with TRBJ2-7, with 14 positions matching TRBD2. V lost 6 bases to trimming and J lost 5 bases; unmatched junction nucleotides: 6. Germline CDR1 reads LGHDT; CDR2 reads YNNKEL (reference sequence). This CDR3 comprises 15 residues. The CDR3, as DNA: TGTGCCAGCAGACGACTAGCGGGGGGGCAGAACGAGCAGTACTTC. Protein product: CASRRLAGGQNEQYF.

A single count supports this clone. Within the sample, other DNA sequences also encode this same CDR3. This chain connects TRBV2 to TRBJ1-1; 7 nucleotides line up with TRBD1. The length of the CDR3 is 12 residues. From germline, CDR1 is SNHLY and CDR2 FYNNEI. The ends lost 7 bases at V and 3 bases at J; junction bases unmatched: 2. CDR3 in DNA: TGTGCCAGCATGGGACAGTACACTGAAGCTTTCTTT. It translates to CASMGQYTEAFF.

J is TRBJ1-4 and V is TRBV10-1, with D perhaps TRBD1 (5 bases). V dropped 3 bases and J dropped 7 bases, with 15 bases sitting between them. The CDR3 loop spans 15 amino acids. CDR1 is WNHNN and CDR2 is SYGVQD in the germline V gene (reference sequence). The CDR3, as DNA: TGCGCCAGCAGTGATGGGGCAGCGGGAGGTGAAAAACTGTTTTTT. Translation gives CASSDGAAGGEKLFF.

This sequence joins TRBV27 and TRBJ2-2; 8 bases align to TRBD2. The CDR3 length is 18 residues. V shed 0 bases and J 1 base; nucleotides not matched to a gene: 7. Germline V CDR1 and CDR2: MNHEY, SMNVEV (reference sequence). The chain's CDR3 is CASSLSKAGGLNTGELFF. The CDR3 DNA follows: TGTGCCAGCAGTTTATCTAAGGCGGGGGGTCTGAACACCGGGGAGCTGTTTTTT.

The V and J genes are TRBV3-1 (or the pseudogene TRBV3-2) and TRBJ2-1; D is unclear. The CDR3 extends over 14 amino acids. The V gene's germline CDR1 is LGHDT and CDR2 YNNKEL (reference sequence). V lost 1 base and J 2 bases, leaving 6 bases between the germline ends. CDR3 loop: CASSQVPAYNEQFF. In DNA form, the CDR3 reads TGTGCCAGCAGCCAAGTCCCGGCCTACAATGAGCAGTTCTTC.

The rearrangement uses TRBV6-5 and TRBJ2-7; TRBD1 aligns across 7 bases. The CDR3 totals 15 residues. V was pared by 7 bases and J by 1 base, with 10 bases of the junction left unmatched. Germline assignment: CDR1 MNHEY and CDR2 SVGAGI. As DNA, the CDR3 is TGTGCCAGCATGCAGACAGGGACGTTTTCCTACGAGCAGTACTTC. This codes for CASMQTGTFSYEQYF.

The chain joins TRBV11-2 to TRBJ1-4; perhaps TRBD1 as D (6 bases). Germline CDR1 and CDR2: SGHAT and FQNNGV. Trimming removed 3 bases from V and 2 bases from J, with 13 bases in between. The CDR3 runs 16 residues. CDR3 amino acids: CASSLWSQGTNEKLFF. The DNA for the CDR3 is TGTGCCAGCAGCTTGTGGTCCCAGGGGACTAATGAAAAACTGTTTTTT.

The rearrangement uses TRBV29-1 and TRBJ1-5; D unresolved. CDR3 size: 13 residues. With 7 bases removed from V and 3 bases from J, the gap between germline ends came to 13 bases. CDR1 and CDR2 (germline): SQVTM, ANQGSEA. Written as DNA, the CDR3 is TGCAGCGCCCAAAGAGGAGTCAATCAGCCCCAGCATTTT. It translates to CSAQRGVNQPQHF.

J is TRBJ1-5 and V is TRBV10-3; 12 bases align to TRBD1. CDR3 length: 15 residues. Per germline, CDR1 ENHRY and CDR2 SYGVKD. Trimming at V came to 4 bases and at J to 5 bases, leaving 3 bases not matched to a gene. The CDR3 nucleotides read TGTGCCATCAGTGTAGGGACAGGGGGCGATCAGCCCCAGCATTTT. Translation: CAISVGTGGDQPQHF.

The V call is TRBV6-5, the J call TRBJ1-3; TRBD1 matches 7 bases. The trim removed 8 bases at V and 1 base at J, leaving 8 bases unmatched. Germline V gene lookup returns CDR1 MNHEY and CDR2 SVGAGI. The CDR3 totals 15 residues. The CDR3 reads CASSQGSRSGNTIYF. In nucleotides, the CDR3 is TGTGCCAGCTCACAGGGGAGTAGGTCTGGAAACACCATATATTTT.

The chain joins TRBV30 to TRBJ2-7, with TRBD1 identical over 9 bases. The length of the CDR3 is 15 residues. V lost 5 bases to trimming and J lost 6 bases; unmatched junction nucleotides: 14. CDR1 and CDR2 from the germline V gene are GTSNPN and SVGIG (reference sequence). The CDR3 nucleotides are TGTGCCTGGTTCGGAAAGGGACAGGGCCACGGCGAGCAGTACTTC. It encodes CAWFGKGQGHGEQYF.

This clone is a singleton in its sample. V gene TRBV4-2 combines with J gene TRBJ2-5, with TRBD2 matching 12 bases. The V segment lost 1 base and the J segment 2 bases; nucleotides outside the gene matches: 5. CDR1 is LGHNA and CDR2 is YNFKEQ in the germline V gene. CDR3 length: 17 residues. The DNA of the CDR3 is TGTGCCAGCAGCCAAGCGTGGCTAGCGGGGGGGCAAGAGACCCAGTACTTC. Protein product: CASSQAWLAGGQETQYF.